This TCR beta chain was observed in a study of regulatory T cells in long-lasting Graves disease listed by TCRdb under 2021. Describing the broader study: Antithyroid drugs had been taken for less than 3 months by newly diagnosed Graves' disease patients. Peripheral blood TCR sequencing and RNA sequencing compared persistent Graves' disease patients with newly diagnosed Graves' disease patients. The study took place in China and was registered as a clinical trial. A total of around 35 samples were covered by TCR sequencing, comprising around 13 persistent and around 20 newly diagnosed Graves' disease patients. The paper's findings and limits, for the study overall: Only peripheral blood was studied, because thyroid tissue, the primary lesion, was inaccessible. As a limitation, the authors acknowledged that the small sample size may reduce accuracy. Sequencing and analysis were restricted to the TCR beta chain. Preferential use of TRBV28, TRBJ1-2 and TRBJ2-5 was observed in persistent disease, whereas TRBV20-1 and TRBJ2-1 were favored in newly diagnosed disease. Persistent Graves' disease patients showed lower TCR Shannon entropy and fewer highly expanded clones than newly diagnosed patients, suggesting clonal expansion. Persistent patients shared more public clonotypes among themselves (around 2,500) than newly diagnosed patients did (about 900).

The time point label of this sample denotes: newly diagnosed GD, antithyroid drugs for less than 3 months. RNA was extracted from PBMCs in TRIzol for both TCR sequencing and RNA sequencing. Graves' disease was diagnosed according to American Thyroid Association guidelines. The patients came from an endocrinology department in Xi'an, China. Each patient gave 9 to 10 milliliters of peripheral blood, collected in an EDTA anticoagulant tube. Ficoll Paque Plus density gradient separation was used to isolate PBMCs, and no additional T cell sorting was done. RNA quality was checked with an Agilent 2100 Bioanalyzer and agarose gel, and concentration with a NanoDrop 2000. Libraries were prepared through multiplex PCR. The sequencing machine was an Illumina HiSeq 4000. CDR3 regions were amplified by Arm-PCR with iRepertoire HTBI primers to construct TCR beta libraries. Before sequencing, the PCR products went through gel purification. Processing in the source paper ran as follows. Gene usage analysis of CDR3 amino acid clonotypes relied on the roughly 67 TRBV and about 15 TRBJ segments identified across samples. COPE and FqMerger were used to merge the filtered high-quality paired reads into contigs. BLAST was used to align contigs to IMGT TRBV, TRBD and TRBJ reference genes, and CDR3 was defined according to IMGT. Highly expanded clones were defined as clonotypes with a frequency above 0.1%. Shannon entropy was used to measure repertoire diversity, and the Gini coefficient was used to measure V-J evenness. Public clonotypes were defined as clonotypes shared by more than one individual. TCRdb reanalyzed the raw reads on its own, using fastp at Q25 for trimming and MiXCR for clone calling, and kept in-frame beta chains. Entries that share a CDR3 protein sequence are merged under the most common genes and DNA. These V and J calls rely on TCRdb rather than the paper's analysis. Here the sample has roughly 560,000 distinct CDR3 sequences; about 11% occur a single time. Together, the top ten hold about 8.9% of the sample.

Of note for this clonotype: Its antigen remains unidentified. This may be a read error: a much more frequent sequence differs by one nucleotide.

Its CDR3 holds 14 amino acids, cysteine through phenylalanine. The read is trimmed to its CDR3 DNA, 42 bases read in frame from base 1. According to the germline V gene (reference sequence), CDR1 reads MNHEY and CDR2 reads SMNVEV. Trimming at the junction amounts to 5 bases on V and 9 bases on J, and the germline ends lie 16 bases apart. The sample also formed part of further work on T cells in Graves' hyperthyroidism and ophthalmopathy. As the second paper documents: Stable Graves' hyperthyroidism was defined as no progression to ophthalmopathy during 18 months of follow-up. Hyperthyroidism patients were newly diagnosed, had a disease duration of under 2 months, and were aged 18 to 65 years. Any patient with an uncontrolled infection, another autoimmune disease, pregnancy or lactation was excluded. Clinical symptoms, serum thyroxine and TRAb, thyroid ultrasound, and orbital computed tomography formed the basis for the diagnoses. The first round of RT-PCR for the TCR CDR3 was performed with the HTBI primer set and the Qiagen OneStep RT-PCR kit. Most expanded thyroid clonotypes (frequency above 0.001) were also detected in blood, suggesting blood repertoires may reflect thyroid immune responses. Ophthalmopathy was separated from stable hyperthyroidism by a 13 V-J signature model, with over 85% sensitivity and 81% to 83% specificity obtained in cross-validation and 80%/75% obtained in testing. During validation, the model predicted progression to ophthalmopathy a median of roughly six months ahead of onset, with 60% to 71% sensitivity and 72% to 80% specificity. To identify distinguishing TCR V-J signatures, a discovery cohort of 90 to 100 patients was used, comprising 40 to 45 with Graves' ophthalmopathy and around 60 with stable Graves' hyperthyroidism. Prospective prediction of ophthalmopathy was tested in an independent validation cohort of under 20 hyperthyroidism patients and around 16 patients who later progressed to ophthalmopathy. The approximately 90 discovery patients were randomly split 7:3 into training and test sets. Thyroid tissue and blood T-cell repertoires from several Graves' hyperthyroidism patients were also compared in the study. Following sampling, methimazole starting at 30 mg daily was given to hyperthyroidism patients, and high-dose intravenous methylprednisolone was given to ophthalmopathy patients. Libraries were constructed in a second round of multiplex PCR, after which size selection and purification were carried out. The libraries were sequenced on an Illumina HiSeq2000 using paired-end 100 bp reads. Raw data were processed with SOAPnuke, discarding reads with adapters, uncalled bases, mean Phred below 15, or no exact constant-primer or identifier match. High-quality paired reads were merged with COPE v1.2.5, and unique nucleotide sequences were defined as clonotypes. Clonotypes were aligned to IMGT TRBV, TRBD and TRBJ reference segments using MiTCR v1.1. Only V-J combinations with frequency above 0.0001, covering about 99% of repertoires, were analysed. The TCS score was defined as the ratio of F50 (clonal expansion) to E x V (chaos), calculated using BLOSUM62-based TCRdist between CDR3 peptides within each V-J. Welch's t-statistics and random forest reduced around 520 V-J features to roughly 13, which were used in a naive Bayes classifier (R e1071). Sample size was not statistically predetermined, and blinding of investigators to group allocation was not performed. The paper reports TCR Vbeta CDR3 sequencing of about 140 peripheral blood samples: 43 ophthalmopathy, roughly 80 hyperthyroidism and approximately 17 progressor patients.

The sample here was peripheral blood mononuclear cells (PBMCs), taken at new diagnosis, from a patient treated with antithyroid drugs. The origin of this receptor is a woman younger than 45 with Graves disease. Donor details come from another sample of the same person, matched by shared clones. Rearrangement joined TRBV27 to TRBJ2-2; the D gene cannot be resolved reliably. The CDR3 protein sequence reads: CASSPGTNPWELFF. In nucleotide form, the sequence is TGTGCCAGCAGTCCCGGCACCAACCCCTGGGAGCTGTTTTTT.